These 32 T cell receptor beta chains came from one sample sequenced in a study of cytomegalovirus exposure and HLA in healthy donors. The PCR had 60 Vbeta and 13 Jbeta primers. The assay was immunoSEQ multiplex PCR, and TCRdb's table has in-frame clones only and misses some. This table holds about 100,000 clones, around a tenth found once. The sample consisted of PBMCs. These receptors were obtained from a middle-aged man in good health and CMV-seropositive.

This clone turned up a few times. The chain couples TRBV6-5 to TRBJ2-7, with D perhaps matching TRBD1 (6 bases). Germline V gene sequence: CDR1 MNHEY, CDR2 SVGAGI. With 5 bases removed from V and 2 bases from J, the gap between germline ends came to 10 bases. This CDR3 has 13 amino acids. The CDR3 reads CASSEQGPYEQYF. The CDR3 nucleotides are TGTGCCAGCAGTGAGCAGGGGCCCTACGAGCAGTACTTC.

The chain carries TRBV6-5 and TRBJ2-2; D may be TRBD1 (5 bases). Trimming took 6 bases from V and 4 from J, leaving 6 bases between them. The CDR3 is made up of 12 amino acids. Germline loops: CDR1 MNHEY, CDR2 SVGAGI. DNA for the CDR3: TGTGCCAGCAGGGGGCCCACCGGGGAGCTGTTTTTT. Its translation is CASRGPTGELFF.

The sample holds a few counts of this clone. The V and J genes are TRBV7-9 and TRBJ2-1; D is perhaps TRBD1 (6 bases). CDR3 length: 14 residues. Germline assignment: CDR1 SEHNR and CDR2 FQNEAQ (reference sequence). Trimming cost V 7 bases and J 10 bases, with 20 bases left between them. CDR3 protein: CASTLTNGGVEQFF. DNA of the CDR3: TGTGCCAGCACCCTGACTAATGGGGGCGTCGAGCAGTTCTTC.

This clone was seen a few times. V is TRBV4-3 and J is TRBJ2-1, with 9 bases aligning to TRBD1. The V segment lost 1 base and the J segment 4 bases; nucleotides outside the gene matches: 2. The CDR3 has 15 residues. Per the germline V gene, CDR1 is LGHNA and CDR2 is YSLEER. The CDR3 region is CASSQGTGEYNEQFF. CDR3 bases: TGCGCCAGCAGCCAAGGGACAGGGGAGTACAATGAGCAGTTCTTC.

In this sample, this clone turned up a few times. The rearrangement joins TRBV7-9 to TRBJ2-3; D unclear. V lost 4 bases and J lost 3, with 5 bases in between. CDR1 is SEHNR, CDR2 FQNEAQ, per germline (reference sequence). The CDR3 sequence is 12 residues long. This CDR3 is CASSSSTDTQYF. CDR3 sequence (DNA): TGTGCCAGCAGCTCTAGTACAGATACGCAGTATTTT.

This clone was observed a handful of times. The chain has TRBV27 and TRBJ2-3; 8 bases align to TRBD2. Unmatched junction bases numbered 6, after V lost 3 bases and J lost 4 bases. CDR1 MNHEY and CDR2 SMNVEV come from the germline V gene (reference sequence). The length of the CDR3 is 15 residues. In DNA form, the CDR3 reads TGTGCCAGCAGTTTCCCAGCGGGAGCGCCAGATACGCAGTATTTT. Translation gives CASSFPAGAPDTQYF.

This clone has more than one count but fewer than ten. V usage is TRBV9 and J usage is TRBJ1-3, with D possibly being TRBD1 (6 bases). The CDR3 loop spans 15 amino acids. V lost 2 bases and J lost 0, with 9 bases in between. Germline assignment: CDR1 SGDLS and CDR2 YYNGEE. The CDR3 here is CASSVTQGSGNTIYF. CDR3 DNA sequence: TGTGCCAGCAGCGTGACACAGGGCTCTGGAAACACCATATATTTT.

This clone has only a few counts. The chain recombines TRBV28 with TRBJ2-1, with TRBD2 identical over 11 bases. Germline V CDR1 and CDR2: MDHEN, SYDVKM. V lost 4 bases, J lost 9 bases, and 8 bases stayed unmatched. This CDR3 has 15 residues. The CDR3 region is CASSSLAGGAGEQFF. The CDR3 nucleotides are TGTGCCAGCAGTTCGCTAGCGGGAGGCGCGGGTGAGCAGTTCTTC.

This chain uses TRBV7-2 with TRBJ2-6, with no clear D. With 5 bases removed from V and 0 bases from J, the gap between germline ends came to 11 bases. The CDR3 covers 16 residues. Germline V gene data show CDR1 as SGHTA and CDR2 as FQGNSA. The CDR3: CASSPSILSGANVLTF. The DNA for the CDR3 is TGTGCCAGCAGCCCCTCTATTCTCTCTGGGGCCAACGTCCTGACTTTC.

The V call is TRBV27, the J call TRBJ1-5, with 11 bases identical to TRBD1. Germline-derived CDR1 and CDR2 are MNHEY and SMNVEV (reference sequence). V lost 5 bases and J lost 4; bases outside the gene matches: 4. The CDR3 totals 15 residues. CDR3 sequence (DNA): TGTGCCAGCAGTCACGGGACAGGGGGGAATCAGCCCCAGCATTTT. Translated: CASSHGTGGNQPQHF.

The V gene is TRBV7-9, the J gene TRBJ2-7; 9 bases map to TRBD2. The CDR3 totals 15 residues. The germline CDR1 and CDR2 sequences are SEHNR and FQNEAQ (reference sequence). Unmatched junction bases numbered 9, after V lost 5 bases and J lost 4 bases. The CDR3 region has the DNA TGTGCCAGCAGCCCTGCTAGCGGGAAGGTTTACGAGCAGTACTTC. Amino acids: CASSPASGKVYEQYF.

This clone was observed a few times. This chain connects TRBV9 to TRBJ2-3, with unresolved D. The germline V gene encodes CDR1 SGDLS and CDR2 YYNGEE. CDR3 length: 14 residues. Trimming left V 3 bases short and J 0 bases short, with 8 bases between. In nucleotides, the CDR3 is TGTGCCAGCAGCGCCTACCTTAGCACAGATACGCAGTATTTT. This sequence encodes CASSAYLSTDTQYF.

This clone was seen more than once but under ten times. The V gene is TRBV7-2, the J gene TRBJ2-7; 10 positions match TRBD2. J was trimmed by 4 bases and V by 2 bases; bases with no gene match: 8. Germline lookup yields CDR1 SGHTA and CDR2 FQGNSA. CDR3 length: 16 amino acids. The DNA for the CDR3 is TGTGCCAGCAGCTTAAGTGCTGGACTAGCGGCGTACGAGCAGTACTTC. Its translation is CASSLSAGLAAYEQYF.

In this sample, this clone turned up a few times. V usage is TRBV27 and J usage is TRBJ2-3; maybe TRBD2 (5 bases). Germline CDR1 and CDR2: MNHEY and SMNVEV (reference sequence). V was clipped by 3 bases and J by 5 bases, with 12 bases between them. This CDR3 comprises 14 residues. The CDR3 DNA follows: TGTGCCAGCAGTTTGGGTACTAGGCGAGATACGCAGTATTTT. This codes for CASSLGTRRDTQYF.

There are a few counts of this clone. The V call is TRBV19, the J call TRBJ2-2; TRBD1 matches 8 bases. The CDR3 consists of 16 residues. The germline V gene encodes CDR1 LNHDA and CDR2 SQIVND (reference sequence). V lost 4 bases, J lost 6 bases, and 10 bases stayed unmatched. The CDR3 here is CASSTPHQGAPGELFF. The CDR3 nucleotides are TGTGCCAGTAGTACCCCCCACCAGGGGGCCCCCGGGGAGCTGTTTTTT.

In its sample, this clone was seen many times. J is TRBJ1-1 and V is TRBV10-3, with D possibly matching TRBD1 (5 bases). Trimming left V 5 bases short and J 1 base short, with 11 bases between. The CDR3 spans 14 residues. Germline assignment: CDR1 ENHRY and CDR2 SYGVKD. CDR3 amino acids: CAISSREPNTEAFF. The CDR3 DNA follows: TGTGCCATCAGTAGCAGGGAACCGAACACTGAAGCTTTCTTT.

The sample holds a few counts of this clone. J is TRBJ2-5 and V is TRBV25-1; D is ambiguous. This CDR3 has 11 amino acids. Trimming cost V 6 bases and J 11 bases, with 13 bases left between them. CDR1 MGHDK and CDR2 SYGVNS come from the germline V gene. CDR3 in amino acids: CASSLTTRQYF. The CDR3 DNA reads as TGTGCCAGCAGCTTGACCACGAGGCAGTACTTC. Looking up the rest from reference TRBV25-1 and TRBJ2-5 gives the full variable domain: EADIYQTPRYLVIGTGKKITLECSQTMGHDKMYWYQQDPGMELHLIHYSYGVNSTEKGDLSSESTVSRIRTEHFPLTLESARPSHTSQYLCASSLTTRQYFGPGTRLLVL.

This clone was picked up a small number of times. The CDR3 sequence is CASSYLGRTEAFF. CDR3 bases: TGTGCCAGCAGTTATTTGGGGAGGACTGAAGCTTTCTTT. The chain carries TRBV6-5 and TRBJ1-1; unclear D gene. CDR1 is MNHEY and CDR2 is SVGAGI in the germline V gene. The V end was cut by 3 bases, the J end by 5 bases, with 10 bases between. The length of the CDR3 is 13 residues.

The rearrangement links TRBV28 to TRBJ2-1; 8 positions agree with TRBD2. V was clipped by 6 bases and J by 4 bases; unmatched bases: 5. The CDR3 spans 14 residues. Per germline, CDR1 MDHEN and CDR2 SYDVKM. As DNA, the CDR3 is TGTGCCAGCAGAGAAGGGACTAGTTACAATGAGCAGTTCTTC. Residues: CASREGTSYNEQFF.

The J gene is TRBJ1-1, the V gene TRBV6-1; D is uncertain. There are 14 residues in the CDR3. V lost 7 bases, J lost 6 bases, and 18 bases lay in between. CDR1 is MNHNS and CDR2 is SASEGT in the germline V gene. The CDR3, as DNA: TGTGCCAGCAACAAAGGAGGGAGGTCGGCTGAAGCTTTCTTT. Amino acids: CASNKGGRSAEAFF.

The CDR3 sequence is CASSEGDRAGNTIYF. The DNA for the CDR3 is TGTGCCAGCAGTGAAGGGGACAGGGCTGGAAACACCATATATTTT. The chain has TRBV6-1 and TRBJ1-3; 9 bases align to TRBD1. This CDR3 is built from 15 residues. CDR1 is MNHNS and CDR2 is SASEGT in the germline V gene. The V gene end was trimmed by 1 base and the J gene end by 2 bases; junction bases not matched to a gene: 0.

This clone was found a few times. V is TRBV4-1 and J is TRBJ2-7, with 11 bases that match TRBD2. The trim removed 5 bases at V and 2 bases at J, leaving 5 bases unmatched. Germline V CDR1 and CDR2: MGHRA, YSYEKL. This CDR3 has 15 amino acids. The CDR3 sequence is CASSTGTSGTYEQYF. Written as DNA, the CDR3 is TGCGCCAGCAGCACCGGGACTAGCGGAACCTACGAGCAGTACTTC.

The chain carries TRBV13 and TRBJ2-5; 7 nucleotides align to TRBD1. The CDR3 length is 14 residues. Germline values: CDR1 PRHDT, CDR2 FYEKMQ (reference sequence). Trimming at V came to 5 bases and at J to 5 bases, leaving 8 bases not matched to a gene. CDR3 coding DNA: TGTGCCAGCAGCCCCAGGGGGACCCGTGAGACCCAGTACTTC. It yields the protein CASSPRGTRETQYF.

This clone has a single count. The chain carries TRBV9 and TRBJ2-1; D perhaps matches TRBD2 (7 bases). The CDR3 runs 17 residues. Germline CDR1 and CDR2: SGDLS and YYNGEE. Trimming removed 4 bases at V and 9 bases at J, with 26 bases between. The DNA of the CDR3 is TGTGCCAGCAGCCTTAATTGGGGGGGCAGGGAGGACGCTGAGCAGTTCTTC. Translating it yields CASSLNWGGREDAEQFF.

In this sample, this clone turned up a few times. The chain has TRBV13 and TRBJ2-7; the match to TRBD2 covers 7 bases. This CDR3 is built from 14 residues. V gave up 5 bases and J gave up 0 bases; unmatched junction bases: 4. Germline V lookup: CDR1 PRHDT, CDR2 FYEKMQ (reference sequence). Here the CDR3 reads CASSQTSASYEQYF. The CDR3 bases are TGTGCCAGCAGCCAAACTAGCGCCTCCTACGAGCAGTACTTC.

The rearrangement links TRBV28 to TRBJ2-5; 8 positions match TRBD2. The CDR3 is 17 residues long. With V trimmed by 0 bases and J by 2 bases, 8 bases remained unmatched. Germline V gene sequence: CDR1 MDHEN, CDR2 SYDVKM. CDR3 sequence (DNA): TGTGCCAGCAGTTTATGGGCGCGGGAGGTTGGTCAAGAGACCCAGTACTTC. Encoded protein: CASSLWAREVGQETQYF.

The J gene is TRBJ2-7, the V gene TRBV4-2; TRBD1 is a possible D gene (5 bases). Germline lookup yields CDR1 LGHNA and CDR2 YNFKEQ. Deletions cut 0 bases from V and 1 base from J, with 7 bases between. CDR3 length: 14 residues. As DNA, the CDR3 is TGTGCCAGCAGCCAAGACCAGGGTTCCTACGAGCAGTACTTC. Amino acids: CASSQDQGSYEQYF.

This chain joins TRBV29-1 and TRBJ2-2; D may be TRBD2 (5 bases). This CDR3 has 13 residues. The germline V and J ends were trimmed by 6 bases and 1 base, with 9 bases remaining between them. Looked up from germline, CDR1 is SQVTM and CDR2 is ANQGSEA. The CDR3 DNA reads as TGCAGCGTGGACGGAGGGAACACCGGGGAGCTGTTTTTT. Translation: CSVDGGNTGELFF.

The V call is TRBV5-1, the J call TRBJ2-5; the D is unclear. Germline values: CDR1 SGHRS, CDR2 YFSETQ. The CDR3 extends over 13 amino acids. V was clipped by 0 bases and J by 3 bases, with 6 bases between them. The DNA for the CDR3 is TGCGCCAGCAGCTTGGACCTAGAAGAGACCCAGTACTTC. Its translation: CASSLDLEETQYF.

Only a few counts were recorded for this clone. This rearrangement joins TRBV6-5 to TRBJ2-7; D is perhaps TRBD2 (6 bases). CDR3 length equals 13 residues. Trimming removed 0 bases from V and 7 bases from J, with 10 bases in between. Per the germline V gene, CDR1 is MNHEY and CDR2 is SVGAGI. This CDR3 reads CASSYSQAGEQYF. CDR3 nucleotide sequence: TGTGCCAGCAGTTACTCTCAGGCGGGGGAGCAGTACTTC.

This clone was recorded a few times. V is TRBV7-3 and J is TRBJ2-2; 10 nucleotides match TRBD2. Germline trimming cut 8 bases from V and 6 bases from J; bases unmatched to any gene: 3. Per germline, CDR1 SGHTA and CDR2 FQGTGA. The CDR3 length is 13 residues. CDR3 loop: CASGLAGAGELFF. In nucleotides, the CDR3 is TGTGCCAGCGGGCTAGCGGGAGCCGGGGAGCTGTTTTTT.

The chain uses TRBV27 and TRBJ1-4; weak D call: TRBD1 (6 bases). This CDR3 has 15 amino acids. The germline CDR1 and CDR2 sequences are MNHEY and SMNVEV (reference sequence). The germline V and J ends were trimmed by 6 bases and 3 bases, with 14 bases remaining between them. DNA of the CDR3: TGTGCCAGCAGAGCCACAGGGCCGGCTAATGAAAAACTGTTTTTT. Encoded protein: CASRATGPANEKLFF.